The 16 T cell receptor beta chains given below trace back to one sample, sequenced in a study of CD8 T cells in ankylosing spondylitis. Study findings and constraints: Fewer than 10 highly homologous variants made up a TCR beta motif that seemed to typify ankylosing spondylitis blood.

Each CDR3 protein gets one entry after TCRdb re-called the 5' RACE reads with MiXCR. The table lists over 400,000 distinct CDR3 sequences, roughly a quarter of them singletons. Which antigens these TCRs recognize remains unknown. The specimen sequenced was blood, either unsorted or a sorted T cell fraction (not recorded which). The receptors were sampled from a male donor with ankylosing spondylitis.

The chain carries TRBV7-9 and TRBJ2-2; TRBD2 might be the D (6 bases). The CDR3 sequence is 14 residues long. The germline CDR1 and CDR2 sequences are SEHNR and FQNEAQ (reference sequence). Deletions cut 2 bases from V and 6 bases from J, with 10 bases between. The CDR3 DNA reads TGTGCCAGCAGCTTAACCCTAGCGCCCGGGGAGCTGTTTTTT. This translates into CASSLTLAPGELFF.

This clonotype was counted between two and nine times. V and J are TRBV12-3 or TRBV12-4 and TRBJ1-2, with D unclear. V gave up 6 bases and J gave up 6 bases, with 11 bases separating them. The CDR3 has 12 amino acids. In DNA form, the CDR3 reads TGTGCCAGCAGCCTCGGGCGAAATGGCTACACCTTC. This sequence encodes CASSLGRNGYTF.

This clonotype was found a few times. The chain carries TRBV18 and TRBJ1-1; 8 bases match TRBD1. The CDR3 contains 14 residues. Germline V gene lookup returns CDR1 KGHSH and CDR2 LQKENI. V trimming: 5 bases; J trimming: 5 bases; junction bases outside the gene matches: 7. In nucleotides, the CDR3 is TGTGCCAGCTCAATGGGACAGGCCCGGACTGAAGCTTTCTTT. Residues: CASSMGQARTEAFF.

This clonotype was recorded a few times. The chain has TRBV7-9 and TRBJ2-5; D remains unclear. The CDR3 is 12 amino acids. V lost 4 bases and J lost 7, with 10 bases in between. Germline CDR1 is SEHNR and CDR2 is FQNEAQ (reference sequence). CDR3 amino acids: CASSSSSGTQYF. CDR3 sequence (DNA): TGTGCCAGCAGCTCCTCGTCTGGGACCCAGTACTTC.

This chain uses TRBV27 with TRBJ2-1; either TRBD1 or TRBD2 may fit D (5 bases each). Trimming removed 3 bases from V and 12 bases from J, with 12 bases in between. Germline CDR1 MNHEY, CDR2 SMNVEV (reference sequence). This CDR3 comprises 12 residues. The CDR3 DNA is TGTGCCAGCAGTTTCAGGGACGGTGTGCAGTTCTTC. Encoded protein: CASSFRDGVQFF.

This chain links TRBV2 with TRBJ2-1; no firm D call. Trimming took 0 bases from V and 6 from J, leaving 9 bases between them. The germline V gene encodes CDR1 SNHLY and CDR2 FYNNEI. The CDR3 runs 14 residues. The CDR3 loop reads CASSEAISINEQFF. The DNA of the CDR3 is TGTGCCAGCAGTGAAGCGATCAGTATCAATGAGCAGTTCTTC.

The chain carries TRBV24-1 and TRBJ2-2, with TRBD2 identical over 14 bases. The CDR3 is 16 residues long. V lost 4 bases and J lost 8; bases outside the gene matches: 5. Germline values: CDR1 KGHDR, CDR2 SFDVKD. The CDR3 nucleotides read TGTGCCACCAGTGACCGGGGACTAGCGGGAGCTGGGGAGCTGTTTTTT. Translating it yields CATSDRGLAGAGELFF.

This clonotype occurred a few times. The CDR3 loop is CSGTESSGNTIYF. The CDR3, as DNA: TGCAGCGGTACAGAGAGCTCTGGAAACACCATATATTTT. The genes are TRBV29-1 and TRBJ1-3, with D hard to call. The V gene lost 7 bases and the J gene lost 0 bases, with 10 bases spanning the gap. The germline V gene has CDR1 SQVTM and CDR2 ANQGSEA. The CDR3 runs to 13 residues.

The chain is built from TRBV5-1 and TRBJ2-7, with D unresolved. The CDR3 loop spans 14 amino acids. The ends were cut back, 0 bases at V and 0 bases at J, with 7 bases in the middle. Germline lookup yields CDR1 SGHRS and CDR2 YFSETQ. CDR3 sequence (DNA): TGCGCCAGCAGCTTGGGGGATAACTCCTACGAGCAGTACTTC. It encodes CASSLGDNSYEQYF. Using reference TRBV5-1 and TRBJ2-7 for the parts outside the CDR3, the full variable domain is KAGVTQTPRYLIKTRGQQVTLSCSPISGHRSVSWYQQTPGQGLQFLFEYFSETQRNKGNFPGRFSGRQFSNSRSEMNVSTLELGDSALYLCASSLGDNSYEQYFGPGTRLTVT.

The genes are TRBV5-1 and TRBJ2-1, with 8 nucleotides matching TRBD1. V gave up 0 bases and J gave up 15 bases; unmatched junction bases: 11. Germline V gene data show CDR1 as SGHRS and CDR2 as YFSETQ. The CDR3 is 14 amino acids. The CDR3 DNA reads TGCGCCAGCAGCTTGGACCCCGGGACAGGACTGGGGTTCTTC. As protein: CASSLDPGTGLGFF.

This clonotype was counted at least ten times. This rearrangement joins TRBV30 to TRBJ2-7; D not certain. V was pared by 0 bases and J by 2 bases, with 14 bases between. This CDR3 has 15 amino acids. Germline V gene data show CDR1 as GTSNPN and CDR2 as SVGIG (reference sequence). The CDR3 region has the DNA TGTGCCTGGAGTGTACCCCCCCGAGGAGCCTACGAGCAGTACTTC. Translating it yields CAWSVPPRGAYEQYF.

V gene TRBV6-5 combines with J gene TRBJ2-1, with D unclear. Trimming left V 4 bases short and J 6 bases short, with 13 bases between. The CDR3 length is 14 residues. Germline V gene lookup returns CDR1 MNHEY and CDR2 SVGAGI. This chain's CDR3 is CASSLPSRINEQFF. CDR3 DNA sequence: TGTGCCAGCAGTTTACCCAGCCGCATCAATGAGCAGTTCTTC.

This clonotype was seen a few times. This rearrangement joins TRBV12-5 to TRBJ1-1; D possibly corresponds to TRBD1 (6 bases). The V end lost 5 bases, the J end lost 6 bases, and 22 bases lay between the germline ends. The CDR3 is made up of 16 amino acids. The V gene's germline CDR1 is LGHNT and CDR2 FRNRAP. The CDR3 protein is CASGAVTGARRSEAFF. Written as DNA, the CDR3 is TGTGCTAGTGGTGCTGTGACGGGGGCTAGGCGGTCTGAAGCTTTCTTT.

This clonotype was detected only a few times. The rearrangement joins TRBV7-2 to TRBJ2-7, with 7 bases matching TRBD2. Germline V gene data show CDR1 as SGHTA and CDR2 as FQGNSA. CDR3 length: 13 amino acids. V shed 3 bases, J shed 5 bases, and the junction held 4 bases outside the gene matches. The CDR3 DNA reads TGTGCCAGCAGCTTCTCCGGGACTAACGAGCAGTACTTC. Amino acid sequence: CASSFSGTNEQYF.

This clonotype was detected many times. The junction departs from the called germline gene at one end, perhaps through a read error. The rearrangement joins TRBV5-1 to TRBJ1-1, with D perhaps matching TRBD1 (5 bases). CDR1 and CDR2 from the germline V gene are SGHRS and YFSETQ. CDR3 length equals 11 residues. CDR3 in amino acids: CASRENTEAFF. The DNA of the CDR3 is TGTGCCAGCAGGGAGAACACTGAAGCTTTCTTT.

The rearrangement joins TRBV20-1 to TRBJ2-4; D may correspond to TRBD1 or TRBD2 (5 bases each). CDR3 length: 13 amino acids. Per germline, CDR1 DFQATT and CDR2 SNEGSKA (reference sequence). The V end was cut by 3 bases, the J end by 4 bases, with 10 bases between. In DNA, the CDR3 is TGCAGTGCTAGCGGGACCTTTAAAAACATTCAGTACTTC. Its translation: CSASGTFKNIQYF.